This T cell receptor beta chain originates from a study of T cell responses to AZD1222 COVID-19 vaccine. The wider study: Pooling of second doses given at about 4 or about 12 weeks was done.

Study observations and caveats: In a largely white British group with more females than males, clonal diversity was possibly underestimated.

The germline V and J ends were trimmed by 8 bases and 0 bases, with 14 bases remaining between them. This CDR3 contains 14 residues. The germline V gene has CDR1 MDHEN and CDR2 SYDVKM. Comments on this clone: Its antigen is unidentified.

Sequenced by immunoSEQ multiplex PCR; TCRdb stores in-frame clones only, minus some. The table shows approximately 150,000 clones, with around 93% occurring only once. The chain employs TRBV28 and TRBJ2-7; D call uncertain. The clonotype originates from an adult in good health. Material: peripheral blood, obtained on day 0 of AZD1222 vaccination. CDR3: CASSSLPSSYEQYF. The CDR3 coding sequence is TGTGCCAGCTCGAGTTTACCCAGCTCCTACGAGCAGTACTTC.